The TCR beta chain under discussion was sequenced for a study of blood T cell repertoires in COVID-19 (dated by TCRdb to the early 2020s). Looking at the study overall: The collaborator samples originated in the United States, Italy and Spain and spanned the acute and convalescent phases of COVID-19. The prospective study material was composed of cDNA or gDNA derived from T cells, B-cell-depleted T cells, or PBMCs. The dataset comprised deeply sampled blood TCRbeta repertoires from subjects exposed to, actively infected with, or recovered from COVID-19. A freely available public database, intended as a resource for researchers studying the immune response to SARS-CoV-2, is where the repertoires were released. The samples were drawn from the first 160 participants of the ongoing ImmuneRACE study and from some 1,300 subjects provided by 6 global collaborators. A de-identified subject ID, COVID-19 status, age in years and sex were almost always included in the sample metadata. HLA class I and class II types, where available, came from metadata supplied by the sample provider rather than from assay-based typing. What the study reported, not specific to this receptor: The amount of clinical and demographic metadata varied by source and participant and was provided uncurated.

TCRbeta CDR3 regions were amplified from genomic DNA by means of the immunoSEQ Assay, a bias-controlled multiplex PCR. On the study's bioinformatics: The number of nucleated cells in each sample was estimated by amplification of reference gene primers within the assay. Sequence reads were collapsed and filtered to measure the absolute abundance of every unique TCRbeta CDR3 rearrangement. Productive Simpson clonality was computed per sample as the square root of Simpson's diversity index over productive rearrangements. TCRdb stores this immuneACCESS table with in-frame sequences only. Part of the clones is absent; in the studies checked, under half of the shortfall reflects unresolved V genes, and no reason is known for the rest. That table is the source of V, J and clone size, and D and trimming were worked out from the DNA. Recorded for this sample are roughly 370,000 clones; around nine tenths of them occurred a single time. Roughly a tenth of the sample is in the top ten clones.

Of note for this clone: The antigen it recognizes is unknown. No base qualities exist here, and no much larger clone lies one base off it.

V lost 3 bases and J lost 8 bases, and the count of bases not matched to a germline gene is 11. CDR1 and CDR2 (LNHDA, SQIVND) derive from the germline V gene (reference sequence). The CDR3 goes from the cysteine to the phenylalanine over 16 residues. Left in the record is the CDR3 DNA by itself, 48 bases read in frame from the first base. Participants in the prospective study were aged roughly 18 to 89 years, lived in 24 United States geographic areas, and enrolled through a virtual design. In the prospective study, participants were assigned to cohorts based on the clinical history participants reported in a screening survey and a study questionnaire. For ImmuneRACE Cohort 3, a participant was defined as recovered based on two consecutive negative NP/OP PCR tests, clearance by a healthcare professional, or resolution of symptoms. Mobile phlebotomists in the prospective study collected whole blood, serum and a nasopharyngeal or oropharyngeal swab from every participant. Prospective study participants could optionally give additional blood draws and questionnaires over an approximately 2-month period. Prospective study blood samples were shipped either frozen or at room temperature before DNA extraction.

What was sequenced was PBMCs or T cells enriched from blood (not recorded which). This receptor was identified in a woman aged 50 to 60 who had recovered from COVID-19. This chain is built from TRBV19 and TRBJ1-4; the junction holds 8 bases that match TRBD1. The encoded CDR3 is CASSIKAGGLREKLFF. Here is the DNA: TGTGCCAGTAGTATTAAAGCAGGGGGCTTACGGGAAAAACTGTTTTTT.